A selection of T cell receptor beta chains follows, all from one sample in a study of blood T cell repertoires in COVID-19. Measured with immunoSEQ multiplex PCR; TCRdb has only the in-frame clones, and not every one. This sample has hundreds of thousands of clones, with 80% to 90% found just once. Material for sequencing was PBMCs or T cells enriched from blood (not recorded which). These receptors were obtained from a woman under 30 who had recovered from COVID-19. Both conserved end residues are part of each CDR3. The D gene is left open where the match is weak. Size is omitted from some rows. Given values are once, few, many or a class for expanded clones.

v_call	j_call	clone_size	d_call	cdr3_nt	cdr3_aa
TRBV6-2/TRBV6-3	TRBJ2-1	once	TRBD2	TGTGCCAGCAGTTACTCTTGGACTAGCGCTTACAATGAGCAGTTCTTC	CASSYSWTSAYNEQFF
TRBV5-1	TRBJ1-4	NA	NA	TGCGCCAGCAGCTTGTCGGCGGCAACTAATGAAAAACTGTTTTTT	CASSLSAATNEKLFF
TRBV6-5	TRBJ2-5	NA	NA	TGTGCCAGTCGGGGAGAGGGAGGTGAGACCCAGTACTTC	CASRGEGGETQYF
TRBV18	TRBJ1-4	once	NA	TGTGCCAGCTCACCACTCGGCCGGGGGGAAAAACTGTTTTTT	CASSPLGRGEKLFF
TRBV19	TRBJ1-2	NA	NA	TGTGCCAGCCTGGGAGTGGCAGGATATGGCTACACCTTC	CASLGVAGYGYTF
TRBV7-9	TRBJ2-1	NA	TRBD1	TGTGCCAGCAGCTTACATACAGGGGGCGCGAGTCATATCTACAATGAGCAGTTCTTC	CASSLHTGGASHIYNEQFF
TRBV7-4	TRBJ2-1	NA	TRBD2	TGTGCCCGCCGAGCGGCTAGCGGGAGTTACAATGAGCAGTTCTTC	CARRAASGSYNEQFF
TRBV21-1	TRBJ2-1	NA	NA	TGTGCCAGCAGCCGACCGGGACAGGGTTACAATGAGCAGTTCTTC	CASSRPGQGYNEQFF
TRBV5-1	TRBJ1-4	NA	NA	TGCGCCAGCAGCTTGATGGGGGCCGGTGAAAAACTGTTTTTT	CASSLMGAGEKLFF
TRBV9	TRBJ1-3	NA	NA	TGTGCCAGCAGCCCTCTGGGGCACTCTGGAAACACCATATATTTT	CASSPLGHSGNTIYF
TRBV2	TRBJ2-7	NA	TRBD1	TGTGCCAGCAGGGGGGGACAGGGGCGTGCCACCTACGAGCAGTACTTC	CASRGGQGRATYEQYF
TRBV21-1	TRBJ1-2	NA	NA	TGTGCCAGCAAGTTAGCCAGGAGGCTATATGGCTACACCTTC	CASKLARRLYGYTF
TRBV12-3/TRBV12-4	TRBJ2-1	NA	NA	TGTGCCAGCAGTTTATACGGGAATGAGCAGTTCTTC	CASSLYGNEQFF
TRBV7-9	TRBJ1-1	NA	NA	TGTGCCAGCAGCTGGCTAAAAACCAGGGGTGGCACTGAAGCTTTCTTT	CASSWLKTRGGTEAFF
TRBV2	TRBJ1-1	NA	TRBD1	TGTGCCAGCAGTCCTACAGGGGTCCCGGAAGCTTTCTTT	CASSPTGVPEAFF
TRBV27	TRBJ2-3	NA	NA	TGTGCCAGCAGTCCCACGGGAGATACGCAGTATTTT	CASSPTGDTQYF
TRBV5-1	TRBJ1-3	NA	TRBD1	TGCGCCAGCAGCTTGCGGTCTCCGGGACAGGGCCCCTCGAGCGGCAACACCATATATTTT	CASSLRSPGQGPSSGNTIYF
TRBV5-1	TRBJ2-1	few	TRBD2	TGCGCCAGCAGCTTGGTACTAGCGGGAGGTGGTGAGCAGTTCTTC	CASSLVLAGGGEQFF
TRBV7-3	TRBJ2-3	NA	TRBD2	TGTGCCAGCAGCCGCGGGACTAGCGGCACAGATACGCAGTATTTT	CASSRGTSGTDTQYF
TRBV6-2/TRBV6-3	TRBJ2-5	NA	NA	TGTGCCAGCAGTTACCTGGGGGGTAGCGAGACCCAGTACTTC	CASSYLGGSETQYF
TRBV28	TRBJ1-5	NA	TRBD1	TGTGCCAGCAGCCCTTATGGATTCGAGGGACAGGGGTTTGTCTTGGATAGCAATCAGCCCCAGCATTTT	CASSPYGFEGQGFVLDSNQPQHF
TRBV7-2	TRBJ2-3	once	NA	TGTGCCAGCAGCTGGCGGGGTCGGGGAGATACGCAGTATTTT	CASSWRGRGDTQYF
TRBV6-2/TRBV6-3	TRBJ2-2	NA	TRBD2	TGTGCCAGCAGTTACTCGACGACTAGCGGGGGAAACACCGGGGAGCTGTTTTTT	CASSYSTTSGGNTGELFF
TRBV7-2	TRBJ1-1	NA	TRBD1	TGTGCCAGCAGCTTACGAGTGAGGGGGACAGCGGCTATGAACACTGAAGCTTTCTTT	CASSLRVRGTAAMNTEAFF
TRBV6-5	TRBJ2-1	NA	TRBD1	TGTGCCAGCAGTTTATGGACAGGAGCCGTCGAGCAGTTCTTC	CASSLWTGAVEQFF
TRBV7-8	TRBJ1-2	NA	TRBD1	TGTGCCAGCAGCCCAGGGACAGGGGTGTACTATGGCTACACCTTC	CASSPGTGVYYGYTF
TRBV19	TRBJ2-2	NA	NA	TGTGCCAGTAGTATCCAGGGGAACACCGGGGAGCTGTTTTTT	CASSIQGNTGELFF
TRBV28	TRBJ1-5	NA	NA	TGTGCGAGCGACCGTGAGGAACCCCGGGATGGGTCCCAGCATTTT	CASDREEPRDGSQHF
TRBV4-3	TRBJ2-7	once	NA	TGCGCCAGCAGCCAAGCGCAGGGGATGTACGAGCAGTACTTC	CASSQAQGMYEQYF
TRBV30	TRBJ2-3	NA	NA	TGTGCCTGGAATATTCCCGGCACAGATACGCAGTATTTT	CAWNIPGTDTQYF
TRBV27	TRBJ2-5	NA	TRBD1	TGTGCCAGCAGTCCCTGGACAGGGACGAATCAAGAGACCCAGTACTTC	CASSPWTGTNQETQYF
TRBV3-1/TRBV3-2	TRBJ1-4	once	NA	TGTGCCAGCAGACACAGGGCCCTTAATGAAAAACTGTTTTTT	CASRHRALNEKLFF
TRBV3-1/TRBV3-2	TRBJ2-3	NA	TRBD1	TGTGCCAGCAGCTTACGCGGACAGGGAACAGATACGCAGTATTTT	CASSLRGQGTDTQYF
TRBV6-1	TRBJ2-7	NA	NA	TGTGCCAGCAGTGAAGCGTCTCCCAGTACCTACGAGCAGTACTTC	CASSEASPSTYEQYF
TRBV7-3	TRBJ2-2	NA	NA	TGTGCCAGCAGCCGAGACACCGCGAACACCGGGGAGCTGTTTTTT	CASSRDTANTGELFF
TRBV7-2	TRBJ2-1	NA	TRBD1	TGTGCCAGCAGCTTTCAACAGGGGTCCTACAATGAGCAGTTCTTC	CASSFQQGSYNEQFF
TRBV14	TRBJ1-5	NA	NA	TGTGCCAGCAGCAAATCCGGATTGGCAGGGGCCCCCCATCGGCCCCAGCATTTT	CASSKSGLAGAPHRPQHF
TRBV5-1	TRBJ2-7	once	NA	TGCGCCAGCAGCTTGAGTACAGACGAATACGAGCAGTACTTC	CASSLSTDEYEQYF
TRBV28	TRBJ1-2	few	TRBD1	TGTGCCAGCAGTTCCCCCGACAGGGTTCTCTATGGCTACACCTTC	CASSSPDRVLYGYTF
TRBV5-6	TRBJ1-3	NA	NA	TGTGCCAGCAGCTTGCCGGTCTCTCCTGGAAACACCATATATTTT	CASSLPVSPGNTIYF
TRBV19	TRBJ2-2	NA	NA	TGTGCCTGTTCGGAACAGGGGAACACCGGGGAGCTGTTTTTT	CACSEQGNTGELFF
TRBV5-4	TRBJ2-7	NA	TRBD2	TGTGCCAGCAGCCTCGAAGCACTAGCGGGAGGATCCTCCTACGAGCAGTACTTC	CASSLEALAGGSSYEQYF
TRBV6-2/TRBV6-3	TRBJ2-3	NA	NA	TGTGCCAGCAGTACATTTCTCAGGGGTAGGGACGCTAGCACAGATACGCAGTATTTT	CASSTFLRGRDASTDTQYF
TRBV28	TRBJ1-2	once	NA	TGTGCCAGCAGTTCGCCCGAAGGGGGACGCTATGGCTACACCTTC	CASSSPEGGRYGYTF
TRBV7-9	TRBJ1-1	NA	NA	TGTGCCAGCAGCCCCCGGCCCGGCGGGAACACTGAAGCTTTCTTT	CASSPRPGGNTEAFF
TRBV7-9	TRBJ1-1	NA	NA	TGTGCCAGCAGTCTCCAAGCCAACACTGAAGCTTTCTTT	CASSLQANTEAFF
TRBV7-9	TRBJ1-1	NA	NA	TGTGCCAGCAGCTCCACCCGGGGGTCTACTCTGAACACTGAAGCTTTCTTT	CASSSTRGSTLNTEAFF
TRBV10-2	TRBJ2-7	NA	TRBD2	TGCGCCAGCAGTGAGTCTCCTAGCGGGACCCTTCGGGCCTACGAGCAGTACTTC	CASSESPSGTLRAYEQYF
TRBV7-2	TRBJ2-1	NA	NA	TGTGCCAGCACCGTAATTAGCGGACCGGCCCCCGATGAGCAGTTCTTC	CASTVISGPAPDEQFF
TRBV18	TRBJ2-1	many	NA	TGTGCCAGCTCAAGACAGTATTACGGCTCCTACAATGAGCAGTTCTTC	CASSRQYYGSYNEQFF
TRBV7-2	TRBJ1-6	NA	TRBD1	TGTGCCAGCAACCCACAGGGGGGGTCAGATTCACCCCTCCACTTT	CASNPQGGSDSPLHF
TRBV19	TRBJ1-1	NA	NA	TGTGCCAGTAGTATCCCCCGCGGGGCGAACACTGAAGCTTTCTTT	CASSIPRGANTEAFF
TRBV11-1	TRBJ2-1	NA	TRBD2	TGTGCCAGCAGCTTAGCGCCCGGGGGGAACTACTACAGCAATGAGCAGTTCTTC	CASSLAPGGNYYSNEQFF
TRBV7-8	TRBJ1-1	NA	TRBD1	TGTGCCAGCAGCTCGGGACAGGGGATGAACACTGAAGCTTTCTTT	CASSSGQGMNTEAFF
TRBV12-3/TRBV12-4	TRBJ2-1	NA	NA	TGTGCCAGCAGCCCCTTTACCGGTGAGCAGTTCTTC	CASSPFTGEQFF
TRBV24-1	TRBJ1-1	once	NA	TGTGCCACCAGTGGGCGGGAAAACACTGAAGCTTTCTTT	CATSGRENTEAFF
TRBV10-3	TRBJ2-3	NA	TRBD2	TGTGCCATCAGTGAGTCCCCTAGCGGGAGTCTTGACACAGATACGCAGTATTTT	CAISESPSGSLDTDTQYF
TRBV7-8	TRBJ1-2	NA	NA	TGTGCCAGCAGCTTAGGTCCCGACTATGGCTACACCTTC	CASSLGPDYGYTF
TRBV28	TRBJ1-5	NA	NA	TGTGCCAGCAGTTTATGGGGAGGCAGCAATCAGCCCCAGCATTTT	CASSLWGGSNQPQHF
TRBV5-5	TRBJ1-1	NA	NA	TGTGCCAGCAGCTTTTGGAGAGGTGCGTACACTGAAGCTTTCTTT	CASSFWRGAYTEAFF